The 32 T cell receptor beta chains reported below all come from one sample, sequenced in a study of esophageal squamous cell carcinoma tumors. PCR used a TCR alpha or TCR beta constant-region primer with a P20EA primer, then nested PCR with CA2 or CB2. Reverse transcription used a polyT18-containing BSL-18E primer, and TCR genes were amplified by unbiased adaptor ligation RT-PCR. TCRdb reprocessed the 5' RACE reads with MiXCR, giving one entry per CDR3 protein. The sample records about 5,400 distinct CDR3 sequences, less than 25% being singletons. Sequenced sample: tumor tissue. The source is a man aged 50 or older with esophageal squamous cell carcinoma.

This clonotype was recorded a few times. Written as DNA, the CDR3 is TGTGCCAGCAGCTTAGCCCTAAGGCCGCCCTACGAGCAGTACTTC. Translated, it gives CASSLALRPPYEQYF. V gene TRBV7-9 combines with J gene TRBJ2-7; D uncertain. Between the trimmed V and J ends, which lost 0 bases and 2 bases, there was a span of 11 bases. The CDR3 covers 15 residues. The germline CDR1 and CDR2 sequences are SEHNR and FQNEAQ (reference sequence). Complete variable domain (other parts from reference TRBV7-9 and TRBJ2-7): DTGVSQNPRHKITKRGQNVTFRCDPISEHNRLYWYRQTLGQGPEFLTYFQNEAQLEKSRLLSDRFSAERPKGSFSTLEIQRTEQGDSAMYLCASSLALRPPYEQYFGPGTRLTVT.

As concerns this clonotype: A much larger clone lies one base from this, so it may be a read error. V usage is TRBV9 and J usage is TRBJ2-5, with TRBD1 matching 9 bases. The CDR3 contains 15 residues. CDR1 is SGDLS and CDR2 is YYNGEE in the germline V gene. With 1 base clipped from V and 8 bases from J, the junction kept 9 bases outside the gene matches. In DNA, the CDR3 is TGTGCCAGCAGCGTACGGGGACAGGGAAGAGATACCCAGTACTTC. Translated, it gives CASSVRGQGRDTQYF.

Ten or more counts support this clonotype. The chain carries TRBV7-2 and TRBJ2-1; D is uncertain. Looked up from germline, CDR1 is SGHTA and CDR2 is FQGNSA. V was cut by 2 bases and J by 7 bases, with 9 bases left in between. There are 13 residues in the CDR3. DNA of the CDR3: TGTGCCAGCAGCTTATGGGTGGGGAATGAGCAGTTCTTC. Its protein is CASSLWVGNEQFF.

This clonotype is judged medium-sized. A read error may be the cause here, since a much bigger clone is one base away. The chain employs TRBV24-1 and TRBJ1-2, with D perhaps TRBD1 (5 bases). The CDR3 is made up of 9 amino acids. CDR1 is KGHDR and CDR2 is SFDVKD in the germline V gene. In nucleotides, the CDR3 is TGTGCCACTGCGGGACGTCGCGCCTTC. Its protein product is CATAGRRAF.

This clonotype came up a few times. The V gene is TRBV21-1, the J gene TRBJ1-1; TRBD1, the table's D call, was not compared with the DNA. TRBV21-1 is shown as a pseudogene. The CDR3 runs 15 residues. CDR3 amino acids: CASSPRTACGTEAFF. Here the CDR3 DNA reads TGTGCCAGCAGTCCCCGGACGGCCTGTGGCACTGAAGCTTTCTTT.

This clonotype counts as medium-sized. The chain is built from TRBV7-8 and TRBJ1-1, with 8 nucleotides matching TRBD1. The CDR3 spans 14 residues. Germline V gene lookup returns CDR1 SGHVS and CDR2 FQNEAQ. V dropped 5 bases and J dropped 4; count of bases not matched to a gene: 6. The CDR3 nucleotides read TGTGCCAGCAGCAGGACAGGGTGGATCACTGAAGCTTTCTTT. Protein sequence: CASSRTGWITEAFF.

The rearrangement joins TRBV9 to TRBJ2-5; the match to TRBD2 covers 12 bases. The V gene end was trimmed by 0 bases and the J gene end by 4 bases; junction bases not matched to a gene: 7. This CDR3 comprises 17 residues. Germline-derived CDR1 and CDR2 are SGDLS and YYNGEE. The CDR3 is CASSVGGTSGRRETQYF. CDR3 nucleotides: TGTGCCAGCAGCGTAGGTGGGACTAGCGGGCGGAGAGAGACCCAGTACTTC. The full variable domain, rest sourced from reference TRBV9 and TRBJ2-5, is DSGVTQTPKHLITATGQRVTLRCSPRSGDLSVYWYQQSLDQGLQFLIQYYNGEERAKGNILERFSAQQFPDLHSELNLSSLELGDSALYFCASSVGGTSGRRETQYFGPGTRLLVL.

For the CDR3, the DNA is TGTGCCACCTCGCCGGGGGGCTGGTTTATCAGAGCTTTCTTT. Amino acids: CATSPGGWFIRAFF. V usage is TRBV7-8 and J usage is TRBJ1-1, with D possibly TRBD1 on 6 matching bases. The CDR3 is 14 residues long. Germline loops: CDR1 SGHVS, CDR2 FQNEAQ. The V end was cut by 10 bases, the J end by 10 bases, with 25 bases between.

The J gene is TRBJ2-7, the V gene TRBV15, with D possibly TRBD2 on 6 matching bases. The CDR3 sequence is 13 residues long. CDR1 is LNHNV and CDR2 is YYDKDF in the germline V gene (reference sequence). Trimming pared 2 bases from V and 6 bases from J, leaving 11 bases between. The DNA for the CDR3 is TGTGCCACCAGCAGACTTAGCGGAGGCGAGCAGTACTTC. It specifies CATSRLSGGEQYF.

The chain recombines TRBV7-9 with TRBJ1-1, with D tentatively TRBD1 (5 bases). Germline V CDR1 and CDR2: SEHNR, FQNEAQ (reference sequence). The CDR3 extends over 14 amino acids. The V and J ends lost 0 bases and 1 base respectively, with 6 bases between them. Written as DNA, the CDR3 is TGTGCCAGCAGCTTAGCGGGGGAGAACACTGAAGCTTTCTTT. Its translation is CASSLAGENTEAFF. Full variable domain (outside the CDR3, taken from reference TRBV7-9 and TRBJ1-1): DTGVSQNPRHKITKRGQNVTFRCDPISEHNRLYWYRQTLGQGPEFLTYFQNEAQLEKSRLLSDRFSAERPKGSFSTLEIQRTEQGDSAMYLCASSLAGENTEAFFGQGTRLTVV.

By sample share, this clonotype is medium-sized. The chain combines TRBV2 with TRBJ1-6; possible D gene TRBD1, 5 bases. The CDR3 sequence is 13 residues long. The germline V and J ends were trimmed by 5 bases and 6 bases, with 8 bases remaining between them. Looked up from germline, CDR1 is SNHLY and CDR2 is FYNNEI. The DNA of the CDR3 is TGTGCCAGCAGTCGGGGACCTAATTCACCCCTCCACTTT. It encodes CASSRGPNSPLHF.

This chain links TRBV30 with TRBJ2-7; 11 nucleotides match TRBD1. Germline loops: CDR1 GTSNPN, CDR2 SVGIG (reference sequence). After removal of 4 bases from V and 7 bases from J, the junction contained 9 bases not matched to a gene. This CDR3 comprises 14 residues. The CDR3 here is CAWNAGQGASEQYF. The CDR3 nucleotides read TGTGCCTGGAATGCTGGACAGGGGGCGAGTGAGCAGTACTTC.

This clonotype was found many times. This chain joins TRBV11-1 and TRBJ2-1, with 8 bases identical to TRBD2. V was pared by 6 bases and J by 6 bases, with 4 bases of the junction left unmatched. CDR3 size: 13 residues. Looked up from germline, CDR1 is SGHAT and CDR2 is FQDESV (reference sequence). Here the CDR3 reads CASRGLVGNEQFF. The CDR3 region has the DNA TGTGCCAGCAGGGGACTAGTTGGCAATGAGCAGTTCTTC.

This clonotype was detected many times. The chain is built from TRBV7-2 and TRBJ1-1; no definite D call. CDR1 SGHTA and CDR2 FQGNSA come from the germline V gene. V lost 5 bases and J 3 bases, leaving 7 bases between the germline ends. This CDR3 comprises 12 residues. CDR3 sequence (DNA): TGTGCCAGCAGCCGGGGTTACACTGAAGCTTTCTTT. Its protein product is CASSRGYTEAFF. The full variable domain, its missing parts supplied by reference TRBV7-2 and TRBJ1-1, is GAGVSQSPSNKVTEKGKDVELRCDPISGHTALYWYRQSLGQGLEFLIYFQGNSAPDKSGLPSDRFSAERTGGSVSTLTIQRTQQEDSAVYLCASSRGYTEAFFGQGTRLTVV.

To note about this clonotype: Being one base from a much bigger clone, this may be a read error. The chain couples TRBV5-4 to TRBJ1-1; possible D gene TRBD1, 6 bases. The CDR3 consists of 15 residues. Per the germline V gene, CDR1 is SGHNT and CDR2 is YYREEE (reference sequence). As DNA, the CDR3 is TGTGCCAACAGCTCGCTGAACAGGGAAGTTAAAGAAGCTTTCTTT. This sequence encodes CANSSLNREVKEAFF.

V and J are TRBV29-1 and TRBJ1-4, with TRBD1 matching 8 bases. Trimming at V came to 4 bases and at J to 7 bases, leaving 8 bases not matched to a gene. The CDR3 runs to 14 residues. Per the germline V gene, CDR1 is SQVTM and CDR2 is ANQGSEA. The CDR3 DNA is TGCAGCGTTGGGAGGACAGGGACCCTTGAAAAACTGTTTTTT. This gives the protein CSVGRTGTLEKLFF.

This clonotype was detected only a few times. The chain employs TRBV20-1 and TRBJ2-3; 10 nucleotides line up with TRBD2. Trimming at V came to 5 bases and at J to 5 bases, leaving 13 bases not matched to a gene. CDR1 and CDR2 from the germline V gene are DFQATT and SNEGSKA (reference sequence). The CDR3 contains 16 residues. CDR3 region: CSAPRGLAGVKDTQYF. The CDR3 bases are TGCAGTGCTCCTAGGGGGCTAGCGGGAGTTAAAGATACGCAGTATTTT.

This sequence joins TRBV4-1 and TRBJ2-4; perhaps TRBD2 as D (6 bases). Germline V CDR1 and CDR2: MGHRA, YSYEKL. Trimming left V 4 bases short and J 6 bases short, with 22 bases between. This CDR3 is built from 17 residues. The chain's CDR3 is CASSLTDPAGGVNIQYF. CDR3 nucleotides: TGCGCCAGCAGCCTAACGGACCCAGCGGGCGGGGTAAACATTCAGTACTTC.

This clonotype was seen only a few times. In nucleotides, the CDR3 is TGCAGTGCTAGTAACGCGATGTTGAACACTGAAGCTTTCTTT. Translated: CSASNAMLNTEAFF. The J gene is TRBJ1-1, the V gene TRBV20-1; no reliable D call. The CDR3 covers 14 residues. Trimming cost V 3 bases and J 0 bases, with 11 bases left between them. CDR1 and CDR2 from the germline V gene are DFQATT and SNEGSKA (reference sequence).

This clonotype was seen a few times. The chain couples TRBV7-8 to TRBJ2-5; the match to TRBD2 covers 9 bases. The CDR3 covers 15 residues. The germline V gene encodes CDR1 SGHVS and CDR2 FQNEAQ. V lost 3 bases to trimming and J lost 1 base; unmatched junction nucleotides: 3. Written as DNA, the CDR3 is TGTGCCAGCAGCTTCCCTAGCGGGACCCAAGAGACCCAGTACTTC. This translates into CASSFPSGTQETQYF.

For this clonotype: Given a much more abundant clone one base away, this may be a read error. The rearrangement uses TRBV20-1 and TRBJ2-7; D not resolved. Germline V gene data show CDR1 as DFQATT and CDR2 as SNEGSKA (reference sequence). The CDR3 consists of 13 residues. The V gene lost 5 bases and the J gene lost 1 base, with 12 bases spanning the gap. CDR3 residues: CSADPHGSYEQYF. DNA of the CDR3: TGCAGTGCTGATCCACATGGTTCCTACGAGCAGTACTTC.

The chain joins TRBV7-9 to TRBJ2-6; unclear D gene. The CDR3 length is 15 residues. Germline-derived CDR1 and CDR2 are SEHNR and FQNEAQ (reference sequence). Trimming pared 4 bases from V and 6 bases from J, leaving 13 bases between. Here the CDR3 DNA reads TGTGCCAGCAGCTATAACTGGGGTGAGGCCAACGTCCTGACTTTC. The encoded protein is CASSYNWGEANVLTF. The whole variable domain, filled in from reference TRBV7-9 and TRBJ2-6, reads DTGVSQNPRHKITKRGQNVTFRCDPISEHNRLYWYRQTLGQGPEFLTYFQNEAQLEKSRLLSDRFSAERPKGSFSTLEIQRTEQGDSAMYLCASSYNWGEANVLTFGAGSRLTVL.

The gene calls are TRBV27 and TRBJ1-2; unclear D gene. The CDR3 spans 13 residues. The germline CDR1 and CDR2 sequences are MNHEY and SMNVEV (reference sequence). Trimming removed 3 bases from V and 5 bases from J, with 10 bases in between. CDR3 protein: CASSFGRGYGYTF. The CDR3 DNA reads TGTGCCAGCAGTTTTGGGCGAGGATATGGCTACACCTTC.

In its sample, this clonotype was seen a few times. The chain couples TRBV7-2 to TRBJ1-5, with TRBD1 as a possible D gene (5 bases). Germline V gene sequence: CDR1 SGHTA, CDR2 FQGNSA. Trimming took off 5 bases at V and 2 bases at J, with 13 bases between the two ends. The CDR3 is made up of 15 amino acids. The chain's CDR3 is CASSPGDRGNQPQHF. CDR3 sequence (DNA): TGTGCCAGCAGCCCGGGGGATAGAGGCAATCAGCCCCAGCATTTT.

V is TRBV4-1 and J is TRBJ2-3; TRBD1 might be the D (5 bases). Germline-derived CDR1 and CDR2 are MGHRA and YSYEKL. The CDR3 loop spans 17 amino acids. V was shortened by 0 bases and J by 4 bases, with 17 bases between the two germline ends. The CDR3 DNA follows: TGCGCCAGCAGCCAAGATCCGAGACAAGGGGCCGCAGATACGCAGTATTTT. Translation gives CASSQDPRQGAADTQYF.

The rearrangement joins TRBV6-5 to TRBJ2-5, with D perhaps TRBD2 (6 bases). CDR1 and CDR2 (germline): MNHEY, SVGAGI. The V end lost 2 bases, the J end lost 5 bases, and 9 bases lay between the germline ends. The CDR3 length is 13 residues. Here the CDR3 reads CASSYGGVETQYF. The CDR3 DNA reads as TGTGCCAGCAGTTACGGCGGGGTGGAGACCCAGTACTTC.

This clonotype was counted a few times. The chain carries TRBV2 and TRBJ2-7, with TRBD1 matching 7 bases. V lost 6 bases and J lost 7; bases outside the gene matches: 6. The CDR3 sequence is 12 residues long. The germline V gene encodes CDR1 SNHLY and CDR2 FYNNEI. This CDR3 is CASSRQGWEQYF. The CDR3 DNA reads as TGTGCCAGCAGCCGACAGGGCTGGGAGCAGTACTTC. Full variable domain (outside the CDR3, taken from reference TRBV2 and TRBJ2-7): EPEVTQTPSHQVTQMGQEVILRCVPISNHLYFYWYRQILGQKVEFLVSFYNNEISEKSEIFDDQFSVERPDGSNFTLKIRSTKLEDSAMYFCASSRQGWEQYFGPGTRLTVT.

By share, this clonotype ranks as large. The V call is TRBV6-5, the J call TRBJ1-2, with 7 nucleotides matching TRBD1. This CDR3 contains 12 residues. Germline loops: CDR1 MNHEY, CDR2 SVGAGI. The ends lost 6 bases at V and 9 bases at J; junction bases unmatched: 7. The CDR3 loop is CASRRQGGSYTF. The CDR3 nucleotides are TGTGCCAGCAGAAGACAGGGAGGGAGCTACACCTTC.

The sample holds a few counts of this clonotype. The chain employs TRBV18 and TRBJ2-1, with D maybe TRBD2 (6 bases). The CDR3 loop spans 14 amino acids. V lost 8 bases and J 3 bases, leaving 14 bases between the germline ends. Per germline, CDR1 KGHSH and CDR2 LQKENI. The CDR3 protein is CASQRLGVYNEQFF. The CDR3 DNA reads as TGTGCCAGCCAACGACTAGGAGTCTACAATGAGCAGTTCTTC.

This chain uses TRBV6-5 with TRBJ1-2; tentatively, D is TRBD1 (5 bases). V was clipped by 4 bases and J by 8 bases, with 20 bases between them. The CDR3 runs to 15 residues. Germline values: CDR1 MNHEY, CDR2 SVGAGI. In DNA, the CDR3 is TGTGCCAGCAGTTCCCCGACAGTTTCCCCCGGCGGCTACACCTTC. Its translation is CASSSPTVSPGGYTF.

The chain links TRBV18 to TRBJ2-7; D may be TRBD1 (5 bases). Germline V lookup: CDR1 KGHSH, CDR2 LQKENI. The CDR3 spans 13 residues. V shed 2 bases and J shed 6 bases, with 11 bases lying between them. The CDR3 loop reads CASSPVSGFEQYF. CDR3 DNA: TGTGCCAGCTCACCAGTATCAGGGTTCGAGCAGTACTTC.

Concerning this clonotype itself: This may arise from a read error, as a much more abundant clone is one base away. The CDR3 does not close with the conserved phenylalanine or tryptophan, likely indicating a read error. The DNA is omitted, as the CDR3 cannot be located on it reliably, and the CDR3 follows TCRdb's listing. The chain is built from TRBV5-6 and TRBJ1-1. Germline CDR1 and CDR2: SGHDT and YYEEEE. A total of 12 residues make up the CDR3, ends included. The CDR3: CASSLVNQATFL.